This T cell receptor beta chain was sequenced for a study of T cells in Graves' hyperthyroidism and ophthalmopathy. Germline V gene sequence: CDR1 MNHEY, CDR2 SMNVEV (reference sequence). The CDR3 runs 14 residues. With 5 bases removed from V and 2 bases from J, the gap between germline ends came to 10 bases. Template material for amplifying TCR beta CDR3 regions consisted of RNA transcripts. HTBI primers drove first-round RT-PCR of the TCR CDR3. TCRdb analysed the multiplex PCR reads with MiXCR anew, one entry per CDR3 protein. The sample shows fewer than 500,000 distinct CDR3 sequences, less than 15% of them seen only once.

Sequencing was performed on blood. The sequence derives from a young man with Graves' hyperthyroidism that later progressed to Graves' ophthalmopathy. The V gene is TRBV27, the J gene TRBJ2-1; weak D call: TRBD1 (6 bases). The CDR3 loop reads CASSKQGPYNEQFF. The CDR3 nucleotides are TGTGCCAGCAGTAAACAGGGACCCTACAATGAGCAGTTCTTC.